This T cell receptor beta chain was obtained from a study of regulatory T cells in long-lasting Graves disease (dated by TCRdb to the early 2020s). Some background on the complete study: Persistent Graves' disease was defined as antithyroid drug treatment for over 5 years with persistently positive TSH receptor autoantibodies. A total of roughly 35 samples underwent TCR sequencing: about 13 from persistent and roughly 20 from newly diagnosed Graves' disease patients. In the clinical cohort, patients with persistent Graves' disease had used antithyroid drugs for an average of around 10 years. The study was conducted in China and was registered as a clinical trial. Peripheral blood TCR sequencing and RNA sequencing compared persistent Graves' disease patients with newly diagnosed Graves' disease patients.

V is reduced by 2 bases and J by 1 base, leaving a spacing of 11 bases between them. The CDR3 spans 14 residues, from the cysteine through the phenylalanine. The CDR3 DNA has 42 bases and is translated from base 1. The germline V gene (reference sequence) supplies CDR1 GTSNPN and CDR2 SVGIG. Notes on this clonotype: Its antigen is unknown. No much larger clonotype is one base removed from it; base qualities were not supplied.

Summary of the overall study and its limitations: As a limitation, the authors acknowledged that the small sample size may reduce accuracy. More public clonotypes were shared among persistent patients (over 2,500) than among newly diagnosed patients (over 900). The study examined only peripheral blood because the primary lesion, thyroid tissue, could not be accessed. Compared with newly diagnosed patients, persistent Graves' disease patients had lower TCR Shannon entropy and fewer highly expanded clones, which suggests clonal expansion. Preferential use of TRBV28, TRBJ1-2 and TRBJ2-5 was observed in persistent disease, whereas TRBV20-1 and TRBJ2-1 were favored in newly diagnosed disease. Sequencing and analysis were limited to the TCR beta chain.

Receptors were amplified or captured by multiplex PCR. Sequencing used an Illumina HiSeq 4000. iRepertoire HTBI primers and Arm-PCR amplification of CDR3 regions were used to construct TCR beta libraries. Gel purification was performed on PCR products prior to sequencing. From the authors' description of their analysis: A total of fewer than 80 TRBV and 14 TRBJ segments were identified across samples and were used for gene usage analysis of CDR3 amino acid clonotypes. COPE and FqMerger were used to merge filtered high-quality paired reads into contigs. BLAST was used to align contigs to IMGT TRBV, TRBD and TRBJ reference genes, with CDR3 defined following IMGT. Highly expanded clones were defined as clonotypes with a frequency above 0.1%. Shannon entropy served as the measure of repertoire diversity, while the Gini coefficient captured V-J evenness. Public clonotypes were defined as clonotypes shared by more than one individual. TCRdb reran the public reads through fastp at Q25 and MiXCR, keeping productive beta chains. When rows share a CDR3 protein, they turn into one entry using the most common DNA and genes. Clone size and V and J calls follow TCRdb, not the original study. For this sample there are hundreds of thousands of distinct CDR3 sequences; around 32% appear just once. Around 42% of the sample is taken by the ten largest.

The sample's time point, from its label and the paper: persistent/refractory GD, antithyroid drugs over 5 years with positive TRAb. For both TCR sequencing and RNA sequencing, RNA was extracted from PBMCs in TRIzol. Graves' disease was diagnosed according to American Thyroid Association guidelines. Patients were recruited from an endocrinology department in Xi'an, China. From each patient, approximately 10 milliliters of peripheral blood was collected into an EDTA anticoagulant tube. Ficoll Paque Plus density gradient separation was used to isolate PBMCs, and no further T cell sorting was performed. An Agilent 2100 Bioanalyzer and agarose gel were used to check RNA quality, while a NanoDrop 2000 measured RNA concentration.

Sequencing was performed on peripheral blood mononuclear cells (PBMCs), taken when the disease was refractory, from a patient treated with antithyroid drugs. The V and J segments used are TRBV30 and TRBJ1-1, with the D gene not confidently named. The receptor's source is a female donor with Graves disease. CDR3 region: CAWSTTLGNTEAFF. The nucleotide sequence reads TGTGCCTGGAGTACAACCCTGGGGAACACTGAAGCTTTCTTT.